Sequencing of this T cell receptor beta chain was carried out in a study of technical replicates of blood from a few donors. Sequencing was performed with immunoSEQ multiplex PCR; in TCRdb, only in-frame clones are kept and a portion is missing. The sample has tens of thousands of clones, about 91% seen once. This clone was seen more than once but under ten times. The CDR3 contains 14 residues. V shed 5 bases and J shed 5 bases, with 13 bases lying between them. Germline V CDR1 and CDR2: MDHEN, SYDVKM. Specimen: T cells isolated from PBMCs. The receptor's source is a human donor in good health. Some clones in this sample may be carry-over from other donors' samples. J is TRBJ1-5 and V is TRBV28, with D unclear. CDR3 DNA sequence: TGTGCCAGCAGTAAGGACTATGTGGATCAGCCCCAGCATTTT. The encoded protein is CASSKDYVDQPQHF.